The following is a T cell receptor beta chain sequence with its context. This entry belongs to a study of blood T cell repertoires in COVID-19. Across the whole study: Both acute and convalescent COVID-19 samples were obtained from the United States, Italy and Spain. The cDNA or gDNA used as material had been derived from T cells, B-cell-depleted T cells, or PBMCs.

Original data processing: Reference gene primers were amplified, and this amplification served to estimate nucleated cell counts. Only in-frame clones appear in the TCRdb table, and some are missing; sequencing was by immunoSEQ multiplex PCR. V and J calls and clone size are copied from that table; D and trimming were computed from the DNA. The sample holds 250,000 or so clones; roughly 89% are singletons and the top ten take over 1.5%. This CDR3 is built from 15 residues. The V gene end was trimmed by 0 bases and the J gene end by 2 bases; junction bases not matched to a gene: 0. Germline-derived CDR1 and CDR2 are SGHRS and YFSETQ.

The material sequenced was peripheral blood. V is TRBV5-1 and J is TRBJ2-5, with 11 bases identical to TRBD2. The receptor comes from a woman aged 40 to 55 who had recovered from COVID-19. The CDR3 protein is CASSLASGGQETQYF. DNA for the CDR3: TGCGCCAGCAGCTTGGCTAGCGGGGGGCAAGAGACCCAGTACTTC. Full variable domain (remainder filled in from reference TRBV5-1 and TRBJ2-5): KAGVTQTPRYLIKTRGQQVTLSCSPISGHRSVSWYQQTPGQGLQFLFEYFSETQRNKGNFPGRFSGRQFSNSRSEMNVSTLELGDSALYLCASSLASGGQETQYFGPGTRLLVL.